This is a list of T cell receptor beta chains from one sample in a study of CD8 T cells in Susac syndrome. TCRdb ran MiXCR on the immunoSEQ multiplex PCR reads and lists one entry per CDR3 protein. The top ten hold 0.09% to 0.1% of the sample, which has 170,000 or so distinct CDR3 sequences, just under 95% seen once. What was sequenced was CD4+ T cells from PBMCs. These receptors all come from a human donor with Susac syndrome. CDR3s include the opening cysteine and the closing phenylalanine or tryptophan. D genes are given only for firm matches. The listing skips clone size in some rows; elsewhere it reads once, few, many or a size class.

d_gene: TRBD1
len: 14
j_gene: TRBJ2-3
v_gene: TRBV20-1
abundance: -
CDR3nt: TGCAGTGCTCGACAGGGGGTAACCCCAGATACGCAGTATTTT
CDR3aa: CSARQGVTPDTQYF

d_gene: TRBD1
len: 17
j_gene: TRBJ2-3
v_gene: TRBV2
abundance: once
CDR3nt: TGTGCCAGCAGTAGGACAGGGGACGAACCTAGCACAGATACGCAGTATTTT
CDR3aa: CASSRTGDEPSTDTQYF

d_gene: TRBD2
len: 16
j_gene: TRBJ2-7
v_gene: TRBV3-1
abundance: -
CDR3nt: TGTGCCAGCAGCCAATTCCCAGCGGGGGTCTCCTACGAGCAGTACTTC
CDR3aa: CASSQFPAGVSYEQYF

d_gene: -
len: 15
j_gene: TRBJ1-5
v_gene: TRBV12-3/TRBV12-4
abundance: -
CDR3nt: TGTGCCAGCAGTTTAGAGGCCTTCGGCAATCAGCCCCAGCATTTT
CDR3aa: CASSLEAFGNQPQHF

d_gene: -
len: 14
j_gene: TRBJ1-1
v_gene: TRBV2
abundance: -
CDR3nt: TGTGCCAGCAGTGAAGACAGCCAGAACACTGAAGCTTTCTTT
CDR3aa: CASSEDSQNTEAFF

d_gene: -
len: 15
j_gene: TRBJ2-2
v_gene: TRBV7-8
abundance: -
CDR3nt: TGTGCCAGCAGCTCCCGGGAGAGTAACACCGGGGAGCTGTTTTTT
CDR3aa: CASSSRESNTGELFF

d_gene: -
len: 14
j_gene: TRBJ1-2
v_gene: TRBV25-1
abundance: -
CDR3nt: TGTGCCAGCAGTGAATTTGGGGATCAATATGGCTACACCTTC
CDR3aa: CASSEFGDQYGYTF

d_gene: TRBD1
len: 16
j_gene: TRBJ1-5
v_gene: TRBV20-1
abundance: -
CDR3nt: TGCAGTGCTGGGGGACAGGGGGGGAATAGCAATCAGCCCCAGCATTTT
CDR3aa: CSAGGQGGNSNQPQHF

d_gene: TRBD1
len: 16
j_gene: TRBJ1-6
v_gene: TRBV25-1
abundance: -
CDR3nt: TGTGCCAGCAGTGCAGGGGGCAGGGATGGGGATTCACCCCTCCACTTT
CDR3aa: CASSAGGRDGDSPLHF

d_gene: TRBD1
len: 15
j_gene: TRBJ2-7
v_gene: TRBV28
abundance: once
CDR3nt: TGTGCCAGCAGACGAACCGGGACAGGGTACTACGAGCAGTACTTC
CDR3aa: CASRRTGTGYYEQYF

d_gene: -
len: 13
j_gene: TRBJ1-4
v_gene: TRBV4-1
abundance: -
CDR3nt: TGCGCCAGCAGCCAGCCGGCAGGTGAAAAACTGTTTTTT
CDR3aa: CASSQPAGEKLFF

d_gene: TRBD1
len: 16
j_gene: TRBJ2-5
v_gene: TRBV5-1
abundance: -
CDR3nt: TGCGCCAGCAGCTTGGAAGGGACAGGGCCCGGAGGGGCCCAGTACTTC
CDR3aa: CASSLEGTGPGGAQYF

d_gene: -
len: 15
j_gene: TRBJ2-7
v_gene: TRBV7-2
abundance: once
CDR3nt: TGTGCCAGCACCCCGCGGTCAATCGGGGCCTACGAGCAGTACTTC
CDR3aa: CASTPRSIGAYEQYF

d_gene: -
len: 15
j_gene: TRBJ1-3
v_gene: TRBV5-1
abundance: -
CDR3nt: TGCGCCAGCAGCTTGGCCGGGGCCTCTGGAAACACCATATATTTT
CDR3aa: CASSLAGASGNTIYF

d_gene: -
len: 12
j_gene: TRBJ2-3
v_gene: TRBV20-1
abundance: -
CDR3nt: TGCAGTGCTAGAGAAGGCTATTATACGCAGTATTTT
CDR3aa: CSAREGYYTQYF

d_gene: -
len: 18
j_gene: TRBJ2-3
v_gene: TRBV23-1
abundance: -
CDR3nt: TGCGCCAGCAGTCAGTGGGTTAAATCGATACCTAGCACAGATACGCAGTATTTT
CDR3aa: CASSQWVKSIPSTDTQYF

d_gene: -
len: 16
j_gene: TRBJ2-1
v_gene: TRBV7-9
abundance: -
CDR3nt: TGTGCCAGCAGCTTAGGGGGCGGGGAACCCTACAATGAGCAGTTCTTC
CDR3aa: CASSLGGGEPYNEQFF

d_gene: -
len: 20
j_gene: TRBJ1-2
v_gene: TRBV20-1
abundance: -
CDR3nt: TGCAGTGCTAGAGGTCGCGACGAGGACAGACGGAATCGGAATAACTATGGCTACACCTTC
CDR3aa: CSARGRDEDRRNRNNYGYTF

d_gene: -
len: 14
j_gene: TRBJ1-1
v_gene: TRBV19
abundance: once
CDR3nt: TGTGCCAGTATTCGACTGGGCGCGAACACTGAAGCTTTCTTT
CDR3aa: CASIRLGANTEAFF

d_gene: TRBD2
len: 14
j_gene: TRBJ2-7
v_gene: TRBV9
abundance: -
CDR3nt: TGTGCCAGCAGCGTGGGACTAGCGGACTACGAGCAGTACTTC
CDR3aa: CASSVGLADYEQYF

d_gene: TRBD2
len: 15
j_gene: TRBJ2-5
v_gene: TRBV5-4
abundance: -
CDR3nt: TGTGCCAGCAGCTCCTTGCGGGGGGGCTCGAAGACCCAGTACTTC
CDR3aa: CASSSLRGGSKTQYF

d_gene: TRBD1
len: 15
j_gene: TRBJ1-5
v_gene: TRBV20-1
abundance: -
CDR3nt: TGCAGTGCTAGGATCCCGGGACAGTTCAATCAGCCCCAGCATTTT
CDR3aa: CSARIPGQFNQPQHF

d_gene: -
len: 13
j_gene: TRBJ2-1
v_gene: TRBV3-1
abundance: -
CDR3nt: TGTGCCAGCAGCCAAGAGGGAATAGGAGAGCAGTTCTTC
CDR3aa: CASSQEGIGEQFF

d_gene: TRBD2
len: 17
j_gene: TRBJ2-1
v_gene: TRBV4-1
abundance: -
CDR3nt: TGCGCCAGCAGCCAAGCTATAGCGGGGGGGCGGGGCAATGAGCAGTTCTTC
CDR3aa: CASSQAIAGGRGNEQFF

d_gene: -
len: 13
j_gene: TRBJ1-4
v_gene: TRBV7-2
abundance: -
CDR3nt: TGTGCCAGCAGCTCTACTGGGGGTCCAAAACTGTTTTTT
CDR3aa: CASSSTGGPKLFF

d_gene: -
len: 14
j_gene: TRBJ1-5
v_gene: TRBV20-1
abundance: once
CDR3nt: TGCAGTGCCAGGGGACCCGAGGACAATCAGCCCCAGCATTTT
CDR3aa: CSARGPEDNQPQHF

d_gene: -
len: 14
j_gene: TRBJ2-7
v_gene: TRBV11-2
abundance: -
CDR3nt: TGTGCCAGCAGCCCTTACACAGGGACCTACGAGCAGTACTTC
CDR3aa: CASSPYTGTYEQYF

d_gene: -
len: 16
j_gene: TRBJ1-5
v_gene: TRBV4-1
abundance: -
CDR3nt: TGCGCCAGCAGCCAAGATCTAACCAGGGAGGATCAGCCCCAGCATTTT
CDR3aa: CASSQDLTREDQPQHF

d_gene: -
len: 15
j_gene: TRBJ2-1
v_gene: TRBV20-1
abundance: -
CDR3nt: TGCAGTGCTAATCGGGCACAGGGATCGGACAATGAGCAGTTCTTC
CDR3aa: CSANRAQGSDNEQFF

d_gene: -
len: 17
j_gene: TRBJ2-7
v_gene: TRBV7-6
abundance: once
CDR3nt: TGTGCCAGCAGCTTATACAATGCGGGGAGGGGGACCAACGAGCAGTACTTC
CDR3aa: CASSLYNAGRGTNEQYF

d_gene: -
len: 14
j_gene: TRBJ2-1
v_gene: TRBV7-7
abundance: -
CDR3nt: TGTGCTAGCAGCCCGACCGGGCTGTACAATGAGCAGTTCTTC
CDR3aa: CASSPTGLYNEQFF

d_gene: -
len: 16
j_gene: TRBJ2-7
v_gene: TRBV7-2
abundance: once
CDR3nt: TGTGCCAGCAGCTTAGCGCGCACTGCCGACTCCTACGAGCAGTACTTC
CDR3aa: CASSLARTADSYEQYF

d_gene: -
len: 12
j_gene: TRBJ2-1
v_gene: TRBV20-1
abundance: -
CDR3nt: TGCAGTGCTGGGGACGACTCCAATGAGCAGTTCTTC
CDR3aa: CSAGDDSNEQFF

d_gene: TRBD2
len: 15
j_gene: TRBJ2-1
v_gene: TRBV7-2
abundance: once
CDR3nt: TGTGCCAGCAGCGTCCGGACTAGACAATACAATGAGCAGTTCTTC
CDR3aa: CASSVRTRQYNEQFF

d_gene: TRBD2
len: 16
j_gene: TRBJ2-3
v_gene: TRBV20-1
abundance: -
CDR3nt: TGCAGTGCTAGAGTCCCGAGCGGGGGGGTAACAGATACGCAGTATTTT
CDR3aa: CSARVPSGGVTDTQYF

d_gene: -
len: 14
j_gene: TRBJ1-1
v_gene: TRBV4-2
abundance: -
CDR3nt: TGTGCCAGCAGCCAAGATGCCGAGAACACTGAAGCTTTCTTT
CDR3aa: CASSQDAENTEAFF

d_gene: TRBD1
len: 12
j_gene: TRBJ1-1
v_gene: TRBV18
abundance: -
CDR3nt: TGTGCCAGCTCACCACGACAGGGAGAGGCTTTCTTT
CDR3aa: CASSPRQGEAFF

d_gene: TRBD1
len: 14
j_gene: TRBJ1-2
v_gene: TRBV9
abundance: -
CDR3nt: TGTGCCAGCAGCGCCGGACAGGGGTGGTATGGCTACACCTTC
CDR3aa: CASSAGQGWYGYTF

d_gene: -
len: 15
j_gene: TRBJ1-1
v_gene: TRBV20-1
abundance: -
CDR3nt: TGCAGTGCTAGAGTGGGCCTCCAATGGGACACTGAAGCTTTCTTT
CDR3aa: CSARVGLQWDTEAFF

d_gene: -
len: 17
j_gene: TRBJ2-6
v_gene: TRBV4-1
abundance: -
CDR3nt: TGCGCCAGCAGCCGGGGCAGTTCGTTCTCTGGGGCCAACGTCCTGACTTTC
CDR3aa: CASSRGSSFSGANVLTF